The table lists the clone carrying this TCR beta chain with many counts. Its antigen is unknown. These data are taken from a study of human T cells and chemical hapten exposure. Study-level findings and limits: As the donors had alopecia, their immune response may differ from healthy people's.

The time point is: pre-sensitization, week 0. Treatment noted: therapeutic diphenylcyclopropenone sensitization with weekly scalp DPC. TCRdb reprocessed the RACE reads with MiXCR, giving one entry per CDR3 protein. The sample lists about 68,000 distinct CDR3 sequences, approximately 11% occurring once. This CDR3 has 11 amino acids. Trimming stripped 5 bases from V and 7 bases from J, with 9 bases between. The germline V gene has CDR1 SQVTM and CDR2 ANQGSEA. The receptor comes from a woman aged 45-59 years with alopecia areata. Some clones in this sample may be carry-over from other donors' samples. The specimen was whole blood, collected in connection with sensitization to the hapten diphenylcyclopropenone (DPC). The V gene is TRBV29-1, the J gene TRBJ2-1; D possibly matches TRBD1 or TRBD2 (6 bases each). In nucleotides, the CDR3 is TGCAGCGTTAAAGGGGGGAATGAGCAGTTCTTC. It translates to CSVKGGNEQFF.